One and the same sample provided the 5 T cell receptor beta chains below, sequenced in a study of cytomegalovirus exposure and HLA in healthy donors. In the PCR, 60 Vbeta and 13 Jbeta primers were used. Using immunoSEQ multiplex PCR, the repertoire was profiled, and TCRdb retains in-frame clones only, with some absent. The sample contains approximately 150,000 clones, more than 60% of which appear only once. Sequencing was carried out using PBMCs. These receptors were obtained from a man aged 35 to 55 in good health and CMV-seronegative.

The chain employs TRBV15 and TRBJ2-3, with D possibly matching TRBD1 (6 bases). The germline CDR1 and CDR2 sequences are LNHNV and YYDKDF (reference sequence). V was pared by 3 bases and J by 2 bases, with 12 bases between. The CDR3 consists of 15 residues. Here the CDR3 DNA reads TGTGCCACCAGCAGCCCGTGGGGGCCCACAGATACGCAGTATTTT. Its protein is CATSSPWGPTDTQYF.

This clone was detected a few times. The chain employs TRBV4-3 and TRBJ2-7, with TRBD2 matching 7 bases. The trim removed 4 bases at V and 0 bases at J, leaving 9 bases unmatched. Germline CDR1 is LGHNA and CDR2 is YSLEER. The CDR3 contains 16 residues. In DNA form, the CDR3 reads TGCGCCAGCAGCCCCGAGGCGGGGGTCCCCTCCTACGAGCAGTACTTC. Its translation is CASSPEAGVPSYEQYF.

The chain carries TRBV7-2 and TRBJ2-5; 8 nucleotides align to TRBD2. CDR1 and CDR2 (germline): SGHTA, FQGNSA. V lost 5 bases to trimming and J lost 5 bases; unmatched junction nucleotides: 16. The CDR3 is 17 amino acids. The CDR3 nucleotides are TGTGCCAGCAGCAATACGGTCAGAGCGGGGGCAATGGAGACCCAGTACTTC. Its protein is CASSNTVRAGAMETQYF.

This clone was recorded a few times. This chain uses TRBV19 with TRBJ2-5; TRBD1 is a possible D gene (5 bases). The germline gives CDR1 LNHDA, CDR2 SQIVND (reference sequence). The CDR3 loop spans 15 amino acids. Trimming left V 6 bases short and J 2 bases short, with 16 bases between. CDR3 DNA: TGTGCCAGTAGACGTTCGACAGTCCCTCAAGAGACCCAGTACTTC. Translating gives CASRRSTVPQETQYF.

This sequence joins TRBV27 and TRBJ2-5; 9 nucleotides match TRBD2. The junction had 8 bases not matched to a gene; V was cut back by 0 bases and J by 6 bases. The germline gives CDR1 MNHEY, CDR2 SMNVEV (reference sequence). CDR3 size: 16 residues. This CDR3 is CASSLSKGGGVKTQYF. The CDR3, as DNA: TGTGCCAGCAGTTTATCAAAGGGCGGGGGGGTGAAGACCCAGTACTTC.